The source of this TCR beta chain is a study of T-cell reconstitution after alpha-beta-depleted transplantation in children. Study outcomes and limitations: The study traced high day-60 TCRbeta diversity in some patients to surviving recipient T cells and thymic progenitors. T-cell counts and diversity were attributed mostly to newly produced T cells one year after transplant. Alpha-beta T cells about two months after transplant reportedly derived from several hundred expanded graft clones.

As it was prepared, the TCRbeta library received unique molecular identifiers. TCRdb called the PCR reads again in MiXCR, with one record for every CDR3 protein. This table has tens of thousands of distinct CDR3 sequences, approximately 6.5% appearing once. With regard to this clonotype: Antigen specificity is unknown.

The germline V and J ends were trimmed by 4 bases and 2 bases, with 18 bases remaining between them. The CDR3 length is 16 residues. CDR1 MDHEN and CDR2 SYDVKM come from the germline V gene. This TCR was sampled from a child under two years old who had a stem cell transplant for acute myeloid leukemia, so the T cells may come from the graft donor. Sequences were derived from peripheral blood, sampled 60 days after TCRalphabeta/CD19-depleted stem cell transplant. V gene TRBV28 combines with J gene TRBJ2-7; D uncertain. The CDR3 spells CASSSLRHHDPYEQYF. CDR3 nucleotides: TGTGCCAGCAGTTCACTAAGACACCACGACCCCTACGAGCAGTACTTC.